Listed here is a single TCR beta chain. Use of 60 Vbeta and 13 Jbeta primers characterized the PCR. The protocol was immunoSEQ multiplex PCR, while the TCRdb copy is restricted to in-frame clones and leaves out a portion. This table has about 140,000 clones, approximately 80% appearing once. The entry originates in a study of cytomegalovirus exposure and HLA in healthy donors. For the study at large: Unique TCRs from HLA-typed donors, 75 million to 100 million of them, were held in an early data release.

The germline gives CDR1 MNHEY, CDR2 SVGAGI. V was shortened by 3 bases and J by 1 base, with 13 bases between the two germline ends. This CDR3 is built from 15 residues. Specimen: PBMCs. The receptor was derived from a woman between 35 and 50 years old in good health and CMV-seronegative. The rearrangement links TRBV6-5 to TRBJ2-7, with D perhaps TRBD2 (6 bases). CDR3 amino acids: CASSYEDSGSYEQYF. The CDR3 DNA follows: TGTGCCAGCAGTTATGAAGATAGCGGATCCTACGAGCAGTACTTC.